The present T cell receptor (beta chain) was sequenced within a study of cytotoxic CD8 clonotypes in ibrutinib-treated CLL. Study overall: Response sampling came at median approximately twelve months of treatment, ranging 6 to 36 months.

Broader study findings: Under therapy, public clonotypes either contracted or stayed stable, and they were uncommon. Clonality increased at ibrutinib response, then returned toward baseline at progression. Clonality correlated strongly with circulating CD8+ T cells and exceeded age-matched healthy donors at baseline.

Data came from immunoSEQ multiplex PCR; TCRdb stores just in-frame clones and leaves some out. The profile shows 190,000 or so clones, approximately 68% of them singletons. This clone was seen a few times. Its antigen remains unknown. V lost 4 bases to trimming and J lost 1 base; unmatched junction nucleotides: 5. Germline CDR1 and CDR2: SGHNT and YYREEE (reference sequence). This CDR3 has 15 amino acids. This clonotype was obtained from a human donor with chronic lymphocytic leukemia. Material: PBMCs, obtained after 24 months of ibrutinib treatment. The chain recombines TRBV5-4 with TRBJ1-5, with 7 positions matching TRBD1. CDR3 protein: CASSADRASNQPQHF. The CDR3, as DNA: TGTGCCAGCAGCGCAGACAGGGCAAGCAATCAGCCCCAGCATTTT.